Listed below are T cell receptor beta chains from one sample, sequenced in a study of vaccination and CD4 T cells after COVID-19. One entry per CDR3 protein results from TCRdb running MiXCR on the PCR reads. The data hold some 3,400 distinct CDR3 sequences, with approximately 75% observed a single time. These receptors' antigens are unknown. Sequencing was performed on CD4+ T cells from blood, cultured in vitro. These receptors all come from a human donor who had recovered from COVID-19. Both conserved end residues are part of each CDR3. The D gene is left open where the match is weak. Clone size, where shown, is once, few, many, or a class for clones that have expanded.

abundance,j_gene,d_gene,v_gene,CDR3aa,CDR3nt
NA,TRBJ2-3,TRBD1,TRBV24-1,CATSDSPERQGWTDTQYF,TGTGCCACCAGTGATTCCCCCGAAAGACAGGGCTGGACAGATACGCAGTATTTT
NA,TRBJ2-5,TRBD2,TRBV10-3,CAISPGRQETQYF,TGTGCCATCAGCCCCGGGAGGCAAGAGACCCAGTACTTC
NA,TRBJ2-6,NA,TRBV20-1,CSAPERPGANVLTF,TGCAGTGCCCCGGAGCGTCCCGGGGCCAACGTCCTGACTTTC
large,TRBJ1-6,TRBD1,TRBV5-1,CASSWTGAESPLHF,TGCGCCAGCAGCTGGACAGGAGCGGAATCACCCCTCCACTTT
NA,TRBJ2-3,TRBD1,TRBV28,CASSSPGTGSDTQYF,TGTGCCAGCAGCTCACCCGGGACAGGATCAGATACGCAGTATTTT
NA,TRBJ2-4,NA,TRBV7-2,CASSFVSQNIQYF,TGTGCCAGCAGCTTTGTCAGCCAAAACATTCAGTACTTC
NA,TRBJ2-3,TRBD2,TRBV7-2,CASSRPRGGGLTQYF,TGTGCCAGCAGCCGCCCCCGCGGGGGGGGATTAACGCAGTATTTT
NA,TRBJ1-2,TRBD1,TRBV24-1,CATSDPTGGGYGYTF,TGTGCCACCAGTGATCCAACAGGGGGCGGCTATGGCTACACCTTC
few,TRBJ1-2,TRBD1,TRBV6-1,CATGTGSNYGYTF,TGTGCCACCGGGACAGGGTCTAACTATGGCTACACCTTC
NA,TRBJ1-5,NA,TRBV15,CATSREQTSGVAQPQHF,TGTGCCACCAGCAGAGAACAAACGTCGGGGGTTGCTCAGCCCCAGCATTTT
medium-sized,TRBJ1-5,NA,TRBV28,CASTLTGSNQPQHF,TGTGCCAGCACCTTGACCGGGTCCAATCAGCCCCAGCATTTT
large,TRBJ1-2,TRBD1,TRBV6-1,CASSARSGTVYGYTF,TGTGCCAGCAGTGCACGCTCCGGGACAGTCTATGGCTACACCTTC
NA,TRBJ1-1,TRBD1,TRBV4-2,CASSQEGQGGTEAFF,TGTGCCAGCAGCCAAGAGGGACAGGGGGGCACTGAAGCTTTCTTT
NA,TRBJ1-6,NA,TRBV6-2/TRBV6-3,CASNYTAVVISFSPLHF,TGTGCCAGCAATTATACCGCTGTGGTGATCTCCTTTTCACCCCTCCACTTT
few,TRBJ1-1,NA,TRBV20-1,CSARGGLTEAFF,TGCAGTGCTAGAGGGGGTCTCACTGAAGCTTTCTTT
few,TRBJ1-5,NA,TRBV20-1,CSARGLGGVQPQHF,TGCAGTGCTAGAGGATTGGGAGGGGTCCAGCCCCAGCATTTT
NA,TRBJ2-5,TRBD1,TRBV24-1,CATSGQGMGETQYF,TGTGCCACCAGCGGACAGGGGATGGGAGAGACCCAGTACTTC
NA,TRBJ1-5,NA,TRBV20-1,CSARDWGRGPGGNQPQHF,TGCAGTGCTAGAGATTGGGGCAGGGGCCCAGGCGGCAATCAGCCCCAGCATTTT
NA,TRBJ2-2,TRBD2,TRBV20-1,CSASSGANTGELFF,TGCAGTGCTAGTAGCGGGGCGAACACCGGGGAGCTGTTTTTT
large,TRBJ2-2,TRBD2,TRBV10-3,CAISTGGRNTGELFF,TGTGCCATCAGTACGGGGGGGCGGAACACCGGGGAGCTGTTTTTT
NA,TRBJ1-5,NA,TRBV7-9,CASSPTQNNQPQHF,TGTGCCAGCAGCCCCACACAGAACAATCAGCCCCAGCATTTT
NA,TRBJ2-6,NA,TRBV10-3,CAISQGQGGNSGANVLTF,TGTGCCATCAGCCAAGGGCAGGGCGGAAACTCTGGGGCCAACGTCCTGACTTTC
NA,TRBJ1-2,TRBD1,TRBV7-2,CASRRSGAKLQGTSNNYGYTF,TGTGCCAGCAGACGGTCGGGGGCGAAGTTACAGGGGACTTCTAATAACTATGGCTACACCTTC
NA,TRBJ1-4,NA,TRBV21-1,CASSKGGEKLFF,TGTGCCAGCAGCAAAGGTGGGGAAAAACTGTTTTTT
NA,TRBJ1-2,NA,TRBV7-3,CASSVGLGGNYGYTF,TGTGCCAGCAGCGTTGGATTGGGGGGTAACTATGGCTACACCTTC
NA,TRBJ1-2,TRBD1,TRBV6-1,CASRLRDRATYGYTF,TGTGCCAGCAGACTCCGGGACAGGGCGACCTATGGCTACACCTTC
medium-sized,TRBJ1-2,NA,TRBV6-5,CASSYSLRADYGYTF,TGTGCCAGCAGTTACTCACTCAGGGCGGACTATGGCTACACCTTC
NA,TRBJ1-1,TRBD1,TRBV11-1,CASSLGDRDTEAFF,TGTGCCAGCAGCTTGGGAGACAGGGACACTGAAGCTTTCTTT
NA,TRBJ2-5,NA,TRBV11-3,CASSLAGGETQYF,TGTGCCAGCAGCTTAGCAGGAGGGGAGACCCAGTACTTC
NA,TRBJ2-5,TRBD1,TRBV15,CATSRDTGGRETQYF,TGTGCCACCAGCAGAGATACAGGGGGCCGCGAGACCCAGTACTTC
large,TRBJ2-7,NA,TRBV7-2,CASSLQGRTYEQYF,TGTGCCAGCAGCTTACAGGGGAGGACCTACGAGCAGTACTTC
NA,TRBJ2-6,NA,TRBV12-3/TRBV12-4,CASSVSGANVLTF,TGTGCCAGCAGTGTATCTGGGGCCAACGTCCTGACTTTC
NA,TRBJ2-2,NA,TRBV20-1,CSGQDTGELFF,TGCAGTGGCCAGGACACCGGGGAGCTGTTTTTT
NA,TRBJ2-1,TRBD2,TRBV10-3,CAISESGGGPYNEQFF,TGTGCCATCAGTGAGTCTGGCGGGGGGCCTTACAATGAGCAGTTCTTC
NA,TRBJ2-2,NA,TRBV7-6,CASGQTGELFF,TGTGCCAGCGGACAGACCGGGGAGCTGTTTTTT
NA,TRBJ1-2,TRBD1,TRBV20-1,CSAPGQRATNYGYTF,TGCAGTGCTCCGGGACAGCGTGCAACTAACTATGGCTACACCTTC
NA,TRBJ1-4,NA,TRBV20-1,CSASEGSEKLFF,TGCAGTGCTAGTGAAGGTAGTGAAAAACTGTTTTTT
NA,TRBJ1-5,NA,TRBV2,CASSEGQLRGHLLNQPQHF,TGTGCCAGCAGTGAGGGTCAGCTCAGGGGCCACCTACTAAATCAGCCCCAGCATTTT
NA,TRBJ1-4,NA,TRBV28,CASSSGSTNEKLFF,TGTGCCAGCAGTTCAGGGTCAACTAATGAAAAACTGTTTTTT
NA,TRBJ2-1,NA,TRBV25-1,CASSERGGSTGPPNEQFF,TGTGCCAGCAGTGAACGGGGCGGGTCCACAGGTCCCCCCAATGAGCAGTTCTTC
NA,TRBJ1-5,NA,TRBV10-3,CAINPDSNQPQHF,TGTGCCATCAATCCCGACAGTAATCAGCCCCAGCATTTT
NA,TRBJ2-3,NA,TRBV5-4,CASSRDTLNTDTQYF,TGTGCCAGCAGCAGGGACACCCTAAACACAGATACGCAGTATTTT
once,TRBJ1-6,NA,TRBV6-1,CASNHLQGDSPLHF,TGTGCCAGCAATCATTTACAGGGTGATTCACCCCTCCACTTT
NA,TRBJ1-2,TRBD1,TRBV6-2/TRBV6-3,CASSYRQGDGYTF,TGTGCCAGCAGTTACCGGCAGGGGGATGGCTACACCTTC
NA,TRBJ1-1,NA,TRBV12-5,CASGLQGSTEAFF,TGTGCTAGTGGTTTGCAGGGTAGCACTGAAGCTTTCTTT
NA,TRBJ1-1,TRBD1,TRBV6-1,CASSLPRGTGDTEAFF,TGTGCCAGCAGCCTCCCTAGGGGGACAGGGGACACTGAAGCTTTCTTT
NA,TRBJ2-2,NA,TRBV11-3,CASSSQGLGELFF,TGTGCCAGCAGCTCACAGGGACTCGGGGAGCTGTTTTTT
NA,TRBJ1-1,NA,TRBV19,CASSLGQMNTEAFF,TGTGCCAGTAGTCTTGGGCAGATGAACACTGAAGCTTTCTTT
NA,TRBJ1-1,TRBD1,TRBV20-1,CSARDIKEQGAGAEAFF,TGCAGTGCTAGAGATATAAAAGAACAGGGGGCAGGGGCTGAAGCTTTCTTT
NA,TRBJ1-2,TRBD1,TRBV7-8,CATISRGAQGYGYTF,TGTGCCACTATATCCAGGGGGGCTCAGGGCTATGGCTACACCTTC
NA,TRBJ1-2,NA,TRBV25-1,CASAGTSFGYTF,TGTGCCAGTGCCGGGACTTCCTTCGGCTACACCTTC
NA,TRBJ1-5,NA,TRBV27,CASSFSGDQPQHF,TGTGCCAGCAGTTTCTCAGGGGATCAGCCCCAGCATTTT